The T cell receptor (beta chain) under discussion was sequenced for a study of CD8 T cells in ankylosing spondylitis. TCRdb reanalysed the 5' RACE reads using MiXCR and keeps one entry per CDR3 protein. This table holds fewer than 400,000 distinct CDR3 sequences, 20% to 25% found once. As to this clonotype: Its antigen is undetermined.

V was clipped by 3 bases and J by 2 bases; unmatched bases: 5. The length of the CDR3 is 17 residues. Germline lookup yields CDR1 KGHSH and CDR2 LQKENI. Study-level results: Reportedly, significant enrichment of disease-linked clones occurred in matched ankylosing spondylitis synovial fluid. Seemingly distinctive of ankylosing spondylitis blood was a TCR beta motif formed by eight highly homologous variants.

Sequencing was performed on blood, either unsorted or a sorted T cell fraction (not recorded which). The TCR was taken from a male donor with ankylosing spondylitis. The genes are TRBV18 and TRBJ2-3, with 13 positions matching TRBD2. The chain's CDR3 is CASSPATSGRITDTQYF. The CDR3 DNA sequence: TGTGCCAGCTCACCGGCGACTAGCGGGAGGATCACAGATACGCAGTATTTT.